A single T cell receptor beta chain is shown here with its context. The antigen remains undetermined. CD45RO-negative cells were positively selected for CCR7, leaving out terminally differentiated effector memory CD45RA+ cells. V lost 1 base, J lost 2 bases, and 15 bases lay in between. The CDR3 is made up of 16 amino acids. Per germline, CDR1 SEHNR and CDR2 FQNEAQ (reference sequence). This sample is part of a study of shared clonotypes between healthy human individuals. General study points: Among several donors, about 5% of naive CD4 clonotypes were found in common.

Measured with immunoSEQ multiplex PCR; TCRdb has only the in-frame clones, and not every one. The sample carries some 2.1 million clones, about 93% recorded once. This receptor was obtained from a man younger than 35 in good health. Some clones in this sample may be carry-over from other donors' samples. The genes are TRBV7-9 and TRBJ2-7, with D perhaps matching TRBD1 (6 bases). The sample comprised naive CD8+ T cells from PBMCs. The CDR3 here is CASSLGIGGSPYEQYF. In DNA form, the CDR3 reads TGTGCCAGCAGCTTAGGGATAGGGGGTTCCCCCTACGAGCAGTACTTC.